Sequencing of this T cell receptor beta chain was carried out in a study of T cell responses to AZD1222 COVID-19 vaccine. Measured with immunoSEQ multiplex PCR; TCRdb has only the in-frame clones, and not every one. The sample has fewer than 90,000 clones, around nine tenths seen once. As for this clone: Antigen: not known.

Study findings and constraints: Samples come after the peak T cell response, not at day 14.

Germline CDR1 and CDR2: MNHNS and SASEGT. The CDR3 has 14 residues. Trimming shortened V by 1 base and J by 5 bases, and 8 bases separated the two germline ends. Source: peripheral blood, taken on day 0 of AZD1222 vaccination. The chain has TRBV6-1 and TRBJ2-2, with D perhaps matching TRBD2 (5 bases). The sequence was collected from an adult in good health. CDR3 amino acids: CASSEVRATGELFF. The CDR3 DNA reads TGTGCCAGCAGTGAAGTGAGGGCTACCGGGGAGCTGTTTTTT.